This T cell receptor beta chain was recorded in a study of technical replicates of blood from four donors. The data were produced by immunoSEQ multiplex PCR, yet TCRdb's version contains in-frame clones alone and is incomplete. The profile shows tens of thousands of clones, 85% to 95% of them singletons. The source is a human donor in good health. The sequencing input was T cells isolated from PBMCs.

CDR3 protein: CASSLGMGAGNNSPLHF. In DNA, the CDR3 is TGTGCCAGCAGCTTAGGGATGGGGGCCGGGAATAATTCACCCCTCCACTTT. V and J are TRBV7-9 and TRBJ1-6, with TRBD1 as a possible D gene (6 bases). The CDR3 covers 17 residues. The germline CDR1 and CDR2 sequences are SEHNR and FQNEAQ (reference sequence). The germline V and J ends were trimmed by 1 base and 5 bases, with 15 bases remaining between them. The variable domain in full, completed from reference TRBV7-9 and TRBJ1-6, reads DTGVSQNPRHKITKRGQNVTFRCDPISEHNRLYWYRQTLGQGPEFLTYFQNEAQLEKSRLLSDRFSAERPKGSFSTLEIQRTEQGDSAMYLCASSLGMGAGNNSPLHFGNGTRLTVT.